This entry features one T cell receptor (beta chain) sequence. Antigen: not known. These data originate in a study of cytomegalovirus exposure and HLA in healthy donors. General study points: Among TCR beta chains of equal frequency, HLA-associated ones were more clonally expanded in a later analysis. Previously analyzed data showed that most TCR beta V segments were productive at a frequency of about 90% or about 30%.

The CDR3 loop spans 13 amino acids. V lost 3 bases, J lost 5 bases, and 11 bases lay in between. In germline, CDR1 is SGDLS, CDR2 YYNGEE. The PCR was carried out with 60 Vbeta primers and 13 Jbeta primers. Clones were read by immunoSEQ multiplex PCR, and TCRdb kept only the in-frame ones, dropping some. The top ten clones hold under 3% of a sample with 120,000 to 150,000 clones, approximately 78% of them seen once. Each donor's status was that of a healthy bone marrow donor. The clonotype originates from a man aged 40-50 years in good health and CMV-seropositive. The specimen was PBMCs. The gene calls are TRBV9 and TRBJ1-1; D unresolved. CDR3 nucleotide sequence: TGTGCCAGCAGCGGTACGGAGAGAACTGAAGCTTTCTTT. Translating gives CASSGTERTEAFF. The entire variable domain, with the rest obtained from reference TRBV9 and TRBJ1-1, is as follows: DSGVTQTPKHLITATGQRVTLRCSPRSGDLSVYWYQQSLDQGLQFLIQYYNGEERAKGNILERFSAQQFPDLHSELNLSSLELGDSALYFCASSGTERTEAFFGQGTRLTVV.